The T cell receptor (beta chain) under discussion was sequenced for a study of T cells after yellow fever vaccination. The CDR3 has 12 residues. The V gene's germline CDR1 is SQVTM and CDR2 ANQGSEA. Trimming stripped 1 base from V and 1 base from J, with 4 bases between. This clonotype came up many times. TCRdb re-called the 5' RACE reads through MiXCR, storing one row per CDR3 protein. The table records 230,000 or so distinct CDR3 sequences, approximately 6.3% of them present only once. The receptor was derived from a man aged 30 to 45 who received the YFV17D yellow fever vaccine. The rearrangement joins TRBV29-1 to TRBJ2-5; unclear D gene. Sequencing used CD4+ T cells sorted from PBMCs, obtained on the day of the yellow fever booster vaccination. CDR3 bases: TGCAGCGTTGAAGGCACCCAAGAGACCCAGTACTTC. It translates to CSVEGTQETQYF. Supplemented by reference TRBV29-1 and TRBJ2-5, the full variable domain reads SAVISQKPSRDICQRGTSLTIQCQVDSQVTMMFWYRQQPGQSLTLIATANQGSEATYESGFVIDKFPISRPNLTFSTLTVSNMSPEDSSIYLCSVEGTQETQYFGPGTRLLVL.